A selection of T cell receptor beta chains follows, all from one sample in a study of blood T cell repertoires in COVID-19. Measured with immunoSEQ multiplex PCR; TCRdb has only the in-frame clones, and not every one. The sample includes about 270,000 clones, 85% of them seen just once. Sequenced material: PBMCs or T cells enriched from blood (not recorded which). Every receptor here comes from a woman between 50 and 59 years old with acute COVID-19. The CDR3 runs from the conserved cysteine through the conserved F or W. A D gene is named only where the DNA matches it firmly. For some rows the clone size is stated as once, few or many, or as a class when expanded; others skip it.

j_call d_call clone_size v_call cdr3_nt cdr3_aa
TRBJ2-3 TRBD1 - TRBV18 TGTGCCAGCTCACCAACAACAGGGGCGGTAGCAGATACGCAGTATTTT CASSPTTGAVADTQYF
TRBJ2-7 - once TRBV5-3 TGTGCCAGAAGCCTTGTTGACAGTAAAAGCCACGAGCAGTACTTC CARSLVDSKSHEQYF
TRBJ2-1 - - TRBV5-5 TGTGCCAGCAGCTTTCCAGGGGGGACCTACAATGAGCAGTTCTTC CASSFPGGTYNEQFF
TRBJ1-6 - few TRBV7-9 TGTGCCAGCAGCTTAGGGTCCCAGGGGCCCTATAATTCACCCCTCCACTTT CASSLGSQGPYNSPLHF
TRBJ2-1 TRBD2 - TRBV3-1/TRBV3-2 TGTGCCAGCAGCATAAGGGGAGCGGGGTGGAGATACGAGCAGTTCTTC CASSIRGAGWRYEQFF
TRBJ1-2 - - TRBV3-1/TRBV3-2 TGTGCCAGCAGCTCATATACGCAGACAGGCTATGGCTACACCTTC CASSSYTQTGYGYTF
TRBJ2-3 TRBD2 - TRBV5-1 TGCGCCAGCAGCCTACTGGGAGGGCAGCCGAGAGATACGCAGTATTTT CASSLLGGQPRDTQYF
TRBJ2-5 - - TRBV19 TGTGCCAGTAGTACTCGGACGGGAATGGGAGAGACCCAGTACTTC CASSTRTGMGETQYF
TRBJ1-5 TRBD1 - TRBV24-1 TGTGCCACCAGCCCACAGGGGGAACAGCCCCAGCATTTT CATSPQGEQPQHF
TRBJ1-2 - - TRBV9 TGTGCCAGCAGCGTAGCGGGGGGCCGTGGCTACACCTTC CASSVAGGRGYTF
TRBJ2-7 - - TRBV12-2 TGTGCAAGTCGCACACGGGACATCTACGAGCAGTACTTC CASRTRDIYEQYF
TRBJ2-1 TRBD2 few TRBV30 TGTGCCCGGCGTACTAGCGGGCGTTATGAGCAGTTCTTC CARRTSGRYEQFF
TRBJ1-2 - - TRBV10-3 TGTGCCATCAGTGAGGAGGGTGTAACTAACTATGGCTACACCTTC CAISEEGVTNYGYTF
TRBJ2-7 TRBD1 few TRBV5-5 TGTGCCAGCAGCTGGGGGACAGGGGGGTACGAGCAGTACTTC CASSWGTGGYEQYF
TRBJ1-3 TRBD1 - TRBV19 TGTGCCAGTAGTAATGACAGGGGCCCTGGAAACACCATATATTTT CASSNDRGPGNTIYF
TRBJ2-3 - - TRBV30 TGTGCCTGCCGGACCTGGGGAGCAGATACGCAGTATTTT CACRTWGADTQYF
TRBJ1-1 TRBD1 - TRBV29-1 TGCAGCGTTGAGGGGGGGACAGGGTCGAACACTGAAGCTTTCTTT CSVEGGTGSNTEAFF
TRBJ2-7 - - TRBV6-1 TGTGCCAGCAGTGAAGGACCCGGAGCCTACGAGCAGTACTTC CASSEGPGAYEQYF
TRBJ1-2 TRBD1 - TRBV7-8 TGTGCCAGCAGCGCCGGGACAGGGGGCCCTTACACCTTC CASSAGTGGPYTF
TRBJ2-2 TRBD2 - TRBV25-1 TGTGCCACCGGGACTAGCGACGGGGAGCTGTTTTTT CATGTSDGELFF
TRBJ1-1 TRBD1 - TRBV9 TGTGCCAGCAGCGTAGTAGGGGGGACAGGGTTGGATGAAGCTTTCTTT CASSVVGGTGLDEAFF
TRBJ2-7 - - TRBV7-2 TGTGCCAGCAGCTTGGACATACAGGGTTTCGAGCAGTACTTC CASSLDIQGFEQYF
TRBJ1-3 - - TRBV11-2 TGTGCCAGCAGCTTACTGCGGGGGGCTGCCGGAAACACCATATATTTT CASSLLRGAAGNTIYF
TRBJ1-1 - - TRBV5-1 TGCGCCAGCAGCTCCCTGTCGGGCACTGAAGCTTTCTTT CASSSLSGTEAFF
TRBJ1-2 - - TRBV6-5 TGTGCCAGCAGTTATGGAGTTAACTATGGCTACACCTTC CASSYGVNYGYTF
TRBJ2-5 TRBD2 once TRBV10-1 TGCGCCAGCAGTGAGTCGATGCCTAGCGGGGACCAAGAGACCCAGTACTTC CASSESMPSGDQETQYF
TRBJ2-3 TRBD1 - TRBV3-1/TRBV3-2 TGTGCCAGCAGCAGCCAGGGGGCCATCGCAGATACGCAGTATTTT CASSSQGAIADTQYF
TRBJ1-1 TRBD1 once TRBV5-1 TGCGCCAGCAGCACTGGGGACAGGGTGGACACTGAAGCTTTCTTT CASSTGDRVDTEAFF
TRBJ2-7 TRBD1 - TRBV7-9 TGTGCCAGCAGCCCTCTGGACACGACAGGGGGAACCTACGAGCAGTACTTC CASSPLDTTGGTYEQYF
TRBJ1-2 TRBD1 - TRBV7-9 TGTGCCAGCAGCACGGGACAGGGTCCGGGGGGCTACACCTTC CASSTGQGPGGYTF
TRBJ1-2 - few TRBV7-8 TGTGCCAGCAGCCCGGACAGAGACTATGGCTACACCTTC CASSPDRDYGYTF
TRBJ1-3 TRBD1 - TRBV6-5 TGTGCCAGCAGCCTGAAACAGGGGTTTGGAAACACCATATATTTT CASSLKQGFGNTIYF
TRBJ2-7 - few TRBV7-8 TGTGCCAGCAGCTTAACGGTTCAATACGAGCAGTACTTC CASSLTVQYEQYF
TRBJ1-2 - - TRBV4-1 TGCGCCAGCAGCCAAAATTCACAGCTATTATGGGGCTACACCTTC CASSQNSQLLWGYTF
TRBJ1-6 TRBD1 - TRBV4-3 TGCGCCAGCAGCCAAATCGACAGGGGGGGTTCACCCCTCCACTTT CASSQIDRGGSPLHF
TRBJ2-1 - - TRBV14 TGTGCCAGCAGCGTTGGACTCCAACAGTACAATGAGCAGTTCTTC CASSVGLQQYNEQFF